Following are 17 T cell receptor beta chains from one sample sequenced in a study of blood T cells in healthy people across ages. A J-beta primer mix and a sample-barcoded 5' primer were used in a second PCR of roughly 6 to 11 cycles. TCRdb independently ran MiXCR on the 5' RACE reads; one entry per CDR3 protein. The table lists about 640,000 distinct CDR3 sequences, roughly 50% of them singletons, with roughly 34% in the top ten. Material for sequencing was blood. These receptor sequences come from a man in his sixties in good health.

This clonotype occurred once. V usage is TRBV20-1 and J usage is TRBJ2-5, with D perhaps TRBD2 (6 bases). Trimming stripped 6 bases from V and 4 bases from J, with 30 bases between. Germline V gives CDR1 DFQATT, CDR2 SNEGSKA (reference sequence). The CDR3 consists of 18 residues. CDR3: CSAATPFPPGLSAETQYF. The CDR3 DNA follows: TGCAGTGCGGCCACACCCTTCCCCCCGGGACTGAGTGCAGAGACCCAGTACTTC.

The chain combines TRBV29-1 with TRBJ2-3; D perhaps matches TRBD1 (5 bases). The V and J ends lost 4 bases and 6 bases respectively, with 14 bases between them. In germline, CDR1 is SQVTM, CDR2 ANQGSEA. The CDR3 sequence is 13 residues long. The CDR3 reads CSVGAGPVDTQYF. The CDR3 DNA sequence: TGCAGCGTTGGGGCAGGGCCGGTCGATACGCAGTATTTT.

This clonotype showed up just once. The gene calls are TRBV20-1 and TRBJ1-5; D gene ambiguous. This CDR3 comprises 12 residues. CDR1 and CDR2 (germline): DFQATT, SNEGSKA (reference sequence). Trimming removed 6 bases from V and 4 bases from J, with 10 bases in between. As DNA, the CDR3 is TGCAGTGCCAACGACGGGAATCAGCCCCAGCATTTT. Translation gives CSANDGNQPQHF.

This clonotype was seen only a few times. The chain combines TRBV7-9 with TRBJ1-2, with 8 bases fitting TRBD1. The germline V gene encodes CDR1 SEHNR and CDR2 FQNEAQ (reference sequence). V shed 4 bases, J shed 4 bases, and the junction held 8 bases outside the gene matches. The CDR3 is made up of 15 amino acids. The CDR3 coding sequence is TGTGCCAGCAGCTCGACAGGGGTCCCCGTCTATGGCTACACCTTC. Its translation is CASSSTGVPVYGYTF.

This chain uses TRBV11-2 with TRBJ2-5; the match to TRBD2 covers 10 bases. The germline V gene has CDR1 SGHAT and CDR2 FQNNGV. CDR3 length: 16 amino acids. V lost 4 bases to trimming and J lost 2 bases; unmatched junction nucleotides: 7. CDR3 nucleotides: TGTGCCAGCAGCTCTAGAGGAGCGGGGGGGCAAGAGACCCAGTACTTC. Its protein product is CASSSRGAGGQETQYF.

The rearrangement uses TRBV7-8 and TRBJ2-4, with D maybe TRBD2 (6 bases). The end of the DNA aligns better with TRBJ2-5, so the J call may be wrong. CDR3 length: 14 residues. Germline values: CDR1 SGHVS, CDR2 FQNEAQ. The CDR3 is CASSLSRLAETQYF. Written as DNA, the CDR3 is TGTGCCAGCAGCTTATCTCGGCTAGCGGAGACCCAGTACTTC.

This rearrangement joins TRBV20-1 to TRBJ1-6; 7 bases map to TRBD1. This CDR3 comprises 13 residues. V was pared by 6 bases and J by 7 bases, with 6 bases of the junction left unmatched. The germline V gene has CDR1 DFQATT and CDR2 SNEGSKA (reference sequence). CDR3 region: CSAEDRSNSPLHF. The CDR3 nucleotides read TGCAGTGCGGAGGACAGGTCCAATTCACCCCTCCACTTT.

V gene TRBV12-3 or TRBV12-4 combines with J gene TRBJ1-6; D ambiguous. Trimming removed 8 bases from V and 9 bases from J, with 23 bases in between. This CDR3 is 16 amino acids long. The DNA of the CDR3 is TGTGCCAGCCTCTTGGGGAGTGGGAGTGTGCGTTCACCCCTCCACTTT. Protein sequence: CASLLGSGSVRSPLHF.

This clonotype is a singleton in its sample. The chain has TRBV12-3 or TRBV12-4 and TRBJ2-3; a possible D gene is TRBD2 (6 bases). This CDR3 region has 14 residues. The ends were cut back, 4 bases at V and 2 bases at J, with 10 bases in the middle. In DNA form, the CDR3 reads TGTGCCAGCAGTTGGGGGGATCCCACAGATACGCAGTATTTT. Translating gives CASSWGDPTDTQYF.

This chain's CDR3 is CASSLSGVYGYTF. The DNA for the CDR3 is TGTGCCAGCAGTCTCTCAGGGGTCTATGGCTACACCTTC. V is TRBV12-3 or TRBV12-4 and J is TRBJ1-2; TRBD1 is a possible D gene (6 bases). This CDR3 has 13 amino acids. The V end lost 5 bases, the J end lost 4 bases, and 11 bases lay between the germline ends.

There are many counts of this clonotype. The gene calls are TRBV29-1 and TRBJ2-1; D not certain. The CDR3 has 16 residues. Per germline, CDR1 SQVTM and CDR2 ANQGSEA. The V gene lost 8 bases and the J gene lost 0 bases, with 20 bases spanning the gap. The CDR3 protein is CSPRAIPRISYNEQFF. CDR3 sequence (DNA): TGCAGCCCCAGAGCCATACCTAGGATCTCCTACAATGAGCAGTTCTTC.

The V gene is TRBV5-1, the J gene TRBJ1-1; perhaps TRBD1 as D (6 bases). CDR3 length equals 14 residues. With 5 bases removed from V and 1 base from J, the gap between germline ends came to 12 bases. The germline gives CDR1 SGHRS, CDR2 YFSETQ. The DNA for the CDR3 is TGCGCCAGCAGGGGAGGGACACAGAACACTGAAGCTTTCTTT. It encodes CASRGGTQNTEAFF.

The gene calls are TRBV4-1 and TRBJ2-1; TRBD2 agrees at 12 bases. Per germline, CDR1 MGHRA and CDR2 YSYEKL. There are 17 residues in the CDR3. Germline trimming cut 4 bases from V and 8 bases from J; bases unmatched to any gene: 12. The CDR3 DNA follows: TGCGCCAGCAGCCCGCGATACCTAGCGGGGGGGCCTTATGAGCAGTTCTTC. This gives the protein CASSPRYLAGGPYEQFF.

The chain is built from TRBV12-3 or TRBV12-4 and TRBJ2-1, with 11 bases aligning to TRBD2. The CDR3 runs 15 residues. Trimming at V came to 5 bases and at J to 5 bases, leaving 5 bases not matched to a gene. The CDR3 DNA reads TGTGCCAGCAGTCTGGGACTAGCGGCGCACAATGAGCAGTTCTTC. It encodes CASSLGLAAHNEQFF.

The rearrangement links TRBV6-5 to TRBJ1-2; maybe TRBD1 (6 bases). Trimming took off 1 base at V and 2 bases at J, with 14 bases between the two ends. Germline CDR1 and CDR2: MNHEY and SVGAGI. The CDR3 extends over 16 amino acids. CDR3 coding DNA: TGTGCCAGCAGTTACTACGCCAGGGGCCCCAACTATGGCTACACCTTC. Its protein is CASSYYARGPNYGYTF.

This clonotype appeared a few times. The chain carries TRBV20-1 and TRBJ1-4; tentative D call: TRBD1 (6 bases). The CDR3 is 15 residues long. Looked up from germline, CDR1 is DFQATT and CDR2 is SNEGSKA (reference sequence). Trimming shortened V by 5 bases and J by 3 bases, and 16 bases separated the two germline ends. The CDR3 loop reads CSAPWQGHSNEKLFF. The CDR3, as DNA: TGCAGTGCTCCCTGGCAGGGGCATTCTAATGAAAAACTGTTTTTT.

The chain carries TRBV12-3 or TRBV12-4 and TRBJ2-3; D tentatively fits TRBD1 or TRBD2 (6 bases each). The CDR3 length is 14 residues. The germline V and J ends were trimmed by 7 bases and 4 bases, with 15 bases remaining between them. CDR3 bases: TGTGCCAGCACCTCGGGGGCCGGGGCAGATACGCAGTATTTT. Encoded protein: CASTSGAGADTQYF.